This T cell receptor beta chain was captured by sequencing in a study of blood T cells in healthy people across ages. Germline assignment: CDR1 SQVTM and CDR2 ANQGSEA. The CDR3 consists of 12 residues. V was trimmed by 6 bases and J by 3 bases, leaving 9 bases between them. Together with a sample-barcoded 5' primer, a J-beta primer mix was included in a second PCR lasting 7 to 11 cycles. Via MiXCR, TCRdb re-called the 5' RACE reads, giving one row per CDR3 protein. Of approximately 800,000 distinct CDR3 sequences in the sample, 20% to 25% were seen once. The sample was also linked to a second study, of T cells of mothers and their children.

The sample taken for sequencing was blood. The genes are TRBV29-1 and TRBJ2-1, with D tentatively TRBD2 (6 bases). The clonotype comes from a boy aged 5-17 years in good health. The CDR3 DNA follows: TGCAGCGTCGTGCGGGACTACAATGAGCAGTTCTTC. Translation gives CSVVRDYNEQFF.